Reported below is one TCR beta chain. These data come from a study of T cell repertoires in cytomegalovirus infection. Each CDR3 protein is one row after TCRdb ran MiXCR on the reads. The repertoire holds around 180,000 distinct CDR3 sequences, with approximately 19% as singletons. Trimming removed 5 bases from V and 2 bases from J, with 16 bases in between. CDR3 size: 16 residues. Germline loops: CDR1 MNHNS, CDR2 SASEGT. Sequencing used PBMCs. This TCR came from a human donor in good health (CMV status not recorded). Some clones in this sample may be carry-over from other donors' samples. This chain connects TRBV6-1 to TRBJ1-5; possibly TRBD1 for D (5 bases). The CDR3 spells CASSSIAGGGNQPQHF. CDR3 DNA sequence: TGTGCCAGCAGTTCCATAGCCGGGGGAGGCAATCAGCCCCAGCATTTT.